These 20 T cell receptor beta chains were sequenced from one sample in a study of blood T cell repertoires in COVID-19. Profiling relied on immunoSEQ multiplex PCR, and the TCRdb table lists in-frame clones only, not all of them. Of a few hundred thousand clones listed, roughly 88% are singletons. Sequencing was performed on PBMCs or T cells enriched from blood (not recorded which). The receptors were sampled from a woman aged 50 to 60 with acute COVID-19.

CDR3 in amino acids: CASSLPITDTQYF. CDR3 DNA: TGTGCCAGCAGCTTACCAATCACAGATACGCAGTATTTT. V and J are TRBV7-2 and TRBJ2-3; no clear D. The CDR3 is made up of 13 amino acids. CDR1 SGHTA and CDR2 FQGNSA come from the germline V gene. Trimming took off 2 bases at V and 2 bases at J, with 5 bases between the two ends.

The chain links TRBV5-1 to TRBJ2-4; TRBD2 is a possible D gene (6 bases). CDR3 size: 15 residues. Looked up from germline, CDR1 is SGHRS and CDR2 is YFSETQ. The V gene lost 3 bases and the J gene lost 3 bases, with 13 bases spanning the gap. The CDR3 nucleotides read TGCGCCAGCAGCTGGGGAACGGGGGACAAAAACATTCAGTACTTC. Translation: CASSWGTGDKNIQYF.

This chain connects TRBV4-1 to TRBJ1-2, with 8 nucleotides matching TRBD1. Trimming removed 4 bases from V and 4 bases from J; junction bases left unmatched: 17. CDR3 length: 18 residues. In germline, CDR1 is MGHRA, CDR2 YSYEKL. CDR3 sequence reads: CASSRGVGQAGLGYGYTF. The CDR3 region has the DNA TGCGCCAGCAGCCGAGGGGTGGGACAGGCGGGATTGGGCTATGGCTACACCTTC.

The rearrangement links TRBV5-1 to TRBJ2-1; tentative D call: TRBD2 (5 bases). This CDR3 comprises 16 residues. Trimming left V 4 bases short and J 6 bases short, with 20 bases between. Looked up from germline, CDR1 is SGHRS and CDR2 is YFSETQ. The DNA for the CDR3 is TGCGCCAGCAGCAGGATCCCGGTCGAGGGAAGCAATGAGCAGTTCTTC. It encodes CASSRIPVEGSNEQFF.

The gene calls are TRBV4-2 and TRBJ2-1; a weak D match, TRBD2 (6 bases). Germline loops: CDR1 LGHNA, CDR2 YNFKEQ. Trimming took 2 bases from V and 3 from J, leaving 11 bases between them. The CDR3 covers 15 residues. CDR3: CASSQITGDYNEQFF. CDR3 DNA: TGTGCCAGCAGCCAAATAACGGGAGACTACAATGAGCAGTTCTTC.

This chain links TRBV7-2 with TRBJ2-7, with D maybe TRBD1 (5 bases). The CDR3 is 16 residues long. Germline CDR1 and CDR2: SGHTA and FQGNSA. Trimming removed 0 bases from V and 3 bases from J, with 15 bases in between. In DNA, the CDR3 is TGTGCCAGCAGCTTAGCGTTCGCAGGGCTGGGCTACGAGCAGTACTTC. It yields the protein CASSLAFAGLGYEQYF.

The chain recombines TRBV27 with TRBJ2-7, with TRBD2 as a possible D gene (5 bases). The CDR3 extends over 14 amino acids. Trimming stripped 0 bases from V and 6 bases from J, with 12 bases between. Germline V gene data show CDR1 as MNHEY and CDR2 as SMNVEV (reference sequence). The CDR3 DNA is TGTGCCAGCAGTTTATCCACAGCGGTCTCCGAGCAGTACTTC. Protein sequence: CASSLSTAVSEQYF.

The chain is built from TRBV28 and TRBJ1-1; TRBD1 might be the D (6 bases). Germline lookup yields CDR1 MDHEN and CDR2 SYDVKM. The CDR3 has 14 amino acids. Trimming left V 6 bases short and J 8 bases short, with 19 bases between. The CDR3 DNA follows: TGTGCCAGCAGCGTCGGGGGGCCGGGAAAAGAAGCTTTCTTT. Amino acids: CASSVGGPGKEAFF. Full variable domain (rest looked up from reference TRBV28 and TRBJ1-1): DVKVTQSSRYLVKRTGEKVFLECVQDMDHENMFWYRQDPGLGLRLIYFSYDVKMKEKGDIPEGYSVSREKKERFSLILESASTNQTSMYLCASSVGGPGKEAFFGQGTRLTVV.

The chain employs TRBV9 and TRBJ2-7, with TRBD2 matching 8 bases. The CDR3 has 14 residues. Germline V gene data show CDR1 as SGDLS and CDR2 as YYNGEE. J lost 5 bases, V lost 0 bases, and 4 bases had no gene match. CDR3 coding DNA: TGTGCCAGCAGCGTAGGATACGGGAGGGACGAGCAGTACTTC. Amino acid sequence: CASSVGYGRDEQYF.

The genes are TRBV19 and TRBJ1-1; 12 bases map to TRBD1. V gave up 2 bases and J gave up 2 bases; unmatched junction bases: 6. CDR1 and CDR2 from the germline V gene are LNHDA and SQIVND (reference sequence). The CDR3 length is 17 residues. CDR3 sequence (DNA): TGTGCCAGTAGTATATGGGGACAGGGGGCGCGAAACACTGAAGCTTTCTTT. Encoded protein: CASSIWGQGARNTEAFF.

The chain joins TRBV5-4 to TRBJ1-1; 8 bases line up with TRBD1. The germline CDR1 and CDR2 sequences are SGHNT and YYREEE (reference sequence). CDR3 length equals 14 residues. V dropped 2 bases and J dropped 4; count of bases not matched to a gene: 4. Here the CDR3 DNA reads TGTGCCAGCAGCTTACAGGGGGGGAGCACTGAAGCTTTCTTT. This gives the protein CASSLQGGSTEAFF.

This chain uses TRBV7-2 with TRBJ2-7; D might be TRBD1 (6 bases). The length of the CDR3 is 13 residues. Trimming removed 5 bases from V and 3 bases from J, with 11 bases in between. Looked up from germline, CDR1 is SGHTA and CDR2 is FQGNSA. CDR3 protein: CASSRQVSYEQYF. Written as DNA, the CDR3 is TGTGCCAGCAGCCGACAGGTCAGCTACGAGCAGTACTTC.

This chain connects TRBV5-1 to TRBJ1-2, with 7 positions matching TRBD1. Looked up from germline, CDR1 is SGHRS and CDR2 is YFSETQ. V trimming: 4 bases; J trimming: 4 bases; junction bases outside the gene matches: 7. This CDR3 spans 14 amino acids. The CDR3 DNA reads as TGCGCCAGCAGCCCAGAGACAGGGCCCTATGGCTACACCTTC. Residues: CASSPETGPYGYTF.

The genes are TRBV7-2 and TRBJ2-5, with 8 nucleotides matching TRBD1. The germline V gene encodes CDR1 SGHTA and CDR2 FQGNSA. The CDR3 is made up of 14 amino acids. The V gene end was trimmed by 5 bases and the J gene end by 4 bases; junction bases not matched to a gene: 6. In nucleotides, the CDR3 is TGTGCCAGCAGCCGGACAGGGACGAGAGAGACCCAGTACTTC. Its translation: CASSRTGTRETQYF.

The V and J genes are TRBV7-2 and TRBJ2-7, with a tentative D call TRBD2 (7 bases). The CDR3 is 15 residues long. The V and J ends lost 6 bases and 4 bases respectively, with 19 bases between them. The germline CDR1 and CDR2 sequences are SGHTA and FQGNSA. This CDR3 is CASSQGREYYYEQYF. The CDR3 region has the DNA TGTGCCAGCAGTCAGGGGCGGGAGTACTATTACGAGCAGTACTTC.

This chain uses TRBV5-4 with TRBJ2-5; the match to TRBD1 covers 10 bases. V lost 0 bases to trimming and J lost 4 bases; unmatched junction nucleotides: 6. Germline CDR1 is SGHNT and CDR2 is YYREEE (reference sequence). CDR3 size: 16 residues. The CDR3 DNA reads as TGTGCCAGCAGCTTGGGACAGGACAGGGGGGGAGAGACCCAGTACTTC. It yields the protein CASSLGQDRGGETQYF.

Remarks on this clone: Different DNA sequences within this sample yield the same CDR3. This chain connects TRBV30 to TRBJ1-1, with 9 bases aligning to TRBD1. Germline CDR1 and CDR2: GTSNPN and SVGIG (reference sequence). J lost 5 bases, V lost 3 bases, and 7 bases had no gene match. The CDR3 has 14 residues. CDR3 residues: CAWSLGQGGTEAFF. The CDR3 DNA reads TGTGCCTGGAGCTTGGGACAGGGCGGAACTGAAGCTTTCTTT.

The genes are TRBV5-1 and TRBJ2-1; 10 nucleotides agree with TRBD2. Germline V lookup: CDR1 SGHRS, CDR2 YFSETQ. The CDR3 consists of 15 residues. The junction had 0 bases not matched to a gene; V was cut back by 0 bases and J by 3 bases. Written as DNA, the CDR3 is TGCGCCAGCAGCTTGGTAGCGGGGGGCTACAATGAGCAGTTCTTC. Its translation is CASSLVAGGYNEQFF. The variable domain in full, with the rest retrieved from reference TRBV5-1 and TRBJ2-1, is KAGVTQTPRYLIKTRGQQVTLSCSPISGHRSVSWYQQTPGQGLQFLFEYFSETQRNKGNFPGRFSGRQFSNSRSEMNVSTLELGDSALYLCASSLVAGGYNEQFFGPGTRLTVL.

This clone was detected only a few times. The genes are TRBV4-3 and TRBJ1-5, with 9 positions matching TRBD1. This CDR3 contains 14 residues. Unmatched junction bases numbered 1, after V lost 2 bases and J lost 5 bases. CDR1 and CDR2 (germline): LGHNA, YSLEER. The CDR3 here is CASSQRQGDQPQHF. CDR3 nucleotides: TGCGCCAGCAGCCAAAGACAGGGGGATCAGCCCCAGCATTTT.

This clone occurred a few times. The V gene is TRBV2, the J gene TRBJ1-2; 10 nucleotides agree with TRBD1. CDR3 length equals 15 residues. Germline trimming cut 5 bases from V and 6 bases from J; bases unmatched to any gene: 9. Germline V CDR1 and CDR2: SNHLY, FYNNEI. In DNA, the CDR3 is TGTGCCAGCAGTCGACAAGGACAGGGGGGGAATGGCTACACCTTC. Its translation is CASSRQGQGGNGYTF.